One T cell receptor (beta chain) is described in this entry. The data were taken from a study of blood T cell repertoires in COVID-19. Overall study: Material from acute and convalescent COVID-19 was sourced from the United States, Italy and Spain. T cells, B-cell-depleted T cells, or PBMCs provided the cDNA or gDNA that served as material.

Seattle-derived patients entered the study during active infection and were followed longitudinally. Per the original methods: The authors estimated nucleated cell counts from reference gene primer amplification. Sequencing was performed with immunoSEQ multiplex PCR; in TCRdb, only in-frame clones are kept and a portion is missing. V and J calls and clone size follow that table, whereas D and trimming were derived from the DNA. In the table there are approximately 330,000 clones, 90% of which are singletons. The TCR comes from a woman aged 40 to 49 with COVID-19, enrolled during active disease. Sequenced input: peripheral blood.

Written as DNA, the CDR3 is TGTGCCAGTAGTTCCAGTGGGCTTGGCAGGGGTAATCAGCCCCAGCATTTT. This sequence encodes CASSSSGLGRGNQPQHF. J is TRBJ1-5 and V is TRBV19; tentative D call: TRBD1 (6 bases). Germline assignment: CDR1 LNHDA and CDR2 SQIVND (reference sequence). The CDR3 sequence is 17 residues long. V lost 5 bases to trimming and J lost 4 bases, with 21 bases between them.